The 6 T cell receptor beta chains reported below all come from one sample, sequenced in a study of T cell responses to AZD1222 COVID-19 vaccine. The assay was immunoSEQ multiplex PCR, and TCRdb's table has in-frame clones only and misses some. This table holds under 120,000 clones, nearly 90% found once. Sequencing used peripheral blood, obtained 28 days after the second AZD1222 dose. The receptors come from an adult who received the AZD1222 COVID-19 vaccine.

V usage is TRBV7-3 and J usage is TRBJ2-5; 7 positions agree with TRBD2. The CDR3 runs 16 residues. The V gene end was trimmed by 3 bases and the J gene end by 5 bases; junction bases not matched to a gene: 12. The germline V gene has CDR1 SGHTA and CDR2 FQGTGA. In nucleotides, the CDR3 is TGTGCCAGCAGCTTTGGGCGGGAGAGGCTTAGGGAGACCCAGTACTTC. Protein sequence: CASSFGRERLRETQYF.

V usage is TRBV28 and J usage is TRBJ1-2; D is unclear. Per germline, CDR1 MDHEN and CDR2 SYDVKM. The length of the CDR3 is 14 residues. V lost 8 bases and J lost 5, with 18 bases in between. CDR3: CASFPRGVQYGYTF. The CDR3 DNA is TGTGCCAGCTTCCCTCGCGGGGTCCAATATGGCTACACCTTC.

The V gene is TRBV4-3, the J gene TRBJ2-3; 7 positions match TRBD2. J gave up 1 base and V 1 base, and 2 bases lay outside the gene matches. Germline lookup yields CDR1 LGHNA and CDR2 YSLEER. The CDR3 loop spans 15 amino acids. DNA of the CDR3: TGCGCCAGCAGCCAAGGCGGGAGTCGCACAGATACGCAGTATTTT. Its protein product is CASSQGGSRTDTQYF.

This clone was counted a single time. V usage is TRBV4-2 and J usage is TRBJ2-2, with 10 bases lining up with TRBD2. Germline values: CDR1 LGHNA, CDR2 YNFKEQ. CDR3 length equals 15 residues. V was pared by 4 bases and J by 4 bases, with 3 bases of the junction left unmatched. CDR3 loop: CASSLTSGATGELFF. CDR3 nucleotide sequence: TGTGCCAGCAGCCTAACTAGCGGGGCCACCGGGGAGCTGTTTTTT.

V is TRBV24-1 and J is TRBJ2-5; D gene ambiguous. V lost 2 bases to trimming and J lost 5 bases, with 14 bases between them. Germline V CDR1 and CDR2: KGHDR, SFDVKD. The CDR3 has 15 amino acids. CDR3 nucleotides: TGTGCCACCAGTGATTCCGCTAGTGGAGTGGAGACCCAGTACTTC. Protein: CATSDSASGVETQYF.

This clone was counted between two and nine times. The rearrangement uses TRBV9 and TRBJ2-5, with D possibly being TRBD1 or TRBD2 (6 bases each). CDR3 size: 16 residues. V dropped 3 bases and J dropped 1 base, with 16 bases sitting between them. The germline V gene encodes CDR1 SGDLS and CDR2 YYNGEE. CDR3 in amino acids: CASSERGVPGQETQYF. For the CDR3, the DNA is TGTGCCAGCAGCGAGAGGGGGGTACCGGGCCAAGAGACCCAGTACTTC.